This is a list of T cell receptor beta chains from one sample in a study of T-cell reconstitution after alpha-beta-depleted transplantation in children. TCRdb processed the PCR reads anew with MiXCR; each CDR3 protein has one entry. This table holds 500,000 to 650,000 distinct CDR3 sequences, around 13% found once. Here the sequenced sample was PBMCs, mostly from graft donor cells, taken 360 days after TCRalphabeta/CD19-depleted stem cell transplant. These receptors were collected from a male patient younger than 18 who had a stem cell transplant for acute myeloid leukemia, so the T cells may come from the graft donor. Both conserved end residues are part of each CDR3. D genes are given only for firm matches. Size is omitted from some rows. Given values are once, few, many or a class for expanded clones.

J | size | V | D | DNA | CDR3
TRBJ2-7 | many | TRBV5-6 | - | TGTGCCAGCAGCTTGTTCCGCTCCTACGAGCAGTACTTC | CASSLFRSYEQYF
TRBJ2-5 | - | TRBV20-1 | TRBD1 | TGCAGTGCTATGACAGGGGGCGATGGAGAGACCCAGTACTTC | CSAMTGGDGETQYF
TRBJ1-2 | many | TRBV10-3 | - | TGTGCCATCAGTGCTTTGCTGGGGGCAGGGCTTGGCTACACCTTC | CAISALLGAGLGYTF
TRBJ2-5 | - | TRBV21-1 | - | TGTGCCAGCAGCAAAGAGGGGTCGGGACTAGCGCCTGGGGAGACCCAGTACTTC | CASSKEGSGLAPGETQYF
TRBJ2-1 | many | TRBV20-1 | - | TGCAGTGCTAGACCCTTCGAAGAGCAGTTCTTC | CSARPFEEQFF
TRBJ2-7 | few | TRBV28 | TRBD2 | TGTGCCAGCAGTTTCCGGACTAGCGGGCCGAGCTCCTACGAGCAGTACTTC | CASSFRTSGPSSYEQYF
TRBJ1-4 | - | TRBV20-1 | TRBD1 | TGCAGTGCTAGATCCGCCAGGGGGCGGGAAAAACTGTTTTTT | CSARSARGREKLFF
TRBJ2-5 | - | TRBV30 | - | TGTGCCTGGATGGCAGGGGAAGAGACCCAGTACTTC | CAWMAGEETQYF
TRBJ2-7 | - | TRBV29-1 | TRBD2 | TGCAGCGTTTCCGGGACTAGCGGGTCGAGCTCCTACGAGCAGTACTTC | CSVSGTSGSSSYEQYF
TRBJ2-7 | - | TRBV28 | TRBD1 | TGTGCCAGCAGTTTAAATAAGGGGACAGGAGTTTACGAGCAGTACTTC | CASSLNKGTGVYEQYF
TRBJ2-1 | few | TRBV19 | - | TGTGCCAGTAGTATCTCGGCCTGGCCAAGGGAGCAGTTCTTC | CASSISAWPREQFF
TRBJ2-1 | many | TRBV29-1 | - | TGCAGCGTTGGGTGGGGCAATGAGCAGTTCTTC | CSVGWGNEQFF
TRBJ2-7 | few | TRBV28 | - | TGTGCCAGCAGTTTGAGCAACCACTACGAGCAGTACTTC | CASSLSNHYEQYF
TRBJ1-4 | - | TRBV4-3 | TRBD1 | TGCGCCAGCAGCCAAGCCCGCGGGACAGGGGTTGAAAAACTGTTTTTT | CASSQARGTGVEKLFF
TRBJ1-3 | many | TRBV12-3/TRBV12-4 | TRBD1 | TGTGCCAACTCAGGGGGATTCGGAAACACCATATATTTT | CANSGGFGNTIYF
TRBJ2-5 | many | TRBV29-1 | TRBD1 | TGCAGCGCCAAGGACAGGGGTGAGACCCAGTACTTC | CSAKDRGETQYF
TRBJ2-7 | few | TRBV7-6 | TRBD2 | TGTGCCAGCAGCTTAGCCCCACTAGCGGGAGAGCGAAGCTACGAGCAGTACTTC | CASSLAPLAGERSYEQYF
TRBJ2-3 | - | TRBV6-2/TRBV6-3 | TRBD1 | TGTGCCAGCAGTTACCCGACAGGGGGCTACCGGGATACGCAGTATTTT | CASSYPTGGYRDTQYF
TRBJ2-1 | many | TRBV12-3/TRBV12-4 | TRBD2 | TGTGCCAGCAGTCCCTCCAGCGGGGCGTACAATGAGCAGTTCTTC | CASSPSSGAYNEQFF
TRBJ2-7 | - | TRBV29-1 | - | TGCAGCGTCCCTATAGCAGAGACCTACGATGGGCAGTACTTC | CSVPIAETYDGQYF
TRBJ2-7 | few | TRBV7-2 | - | TGTGCCAGCAGCATGAACTCCTACGAGCAGTACTTC | CASSMNSYEQYF
TRBJ2-6 | few | TRBV10-3 | - | TGTGCCATCAGTGAGGCGGCCAACGTCCTGACTTTC | CAISEAANVLTF
TRBJ2-7 | - | TRBV27 | - | TGTGCCAGCAGTTTATTGAGGGGACCAAGCTCCTACGAGCAGTACTTC | CASSLLRGPSSYEQYF
TRBJ2-7 | - | TRBV5-1 | TRBD1 | TGCGCCAGCAGCCCCGGGACAGATCTTAAAGAGCAGTACTTC | CASSPGTDLKEQYF
TRBJ1-4 | many | TRBV20-1 | - | TGCAGTGCTAGACTGGTTGCAACTAATGAAAAACTGTTTTTT | CSARLVATNEKLFF
TRBJ2-5 | many | TRBV15 | - | TGTGCCACCAGCAGAGCTAGAGAGACCCAGTACTTC | CATSRARETQYF
TRBJ2-1 | few | TRBV6-2/TRBV6-3 | TRBD2 | TGTGCCAGCAGCTACATCCCGGGACTAGGTCGCTACAATGAGCAGTTCTTC | CASSYIPGLGRYNEQFF
TRBJ2-5 | - | TRBV9 | TRBD2 | TGTGCCAGCAGCCCGTTCGGGAGGGCCCTCCCCGAAGAGACCCAGTACTTC | CASSPFGRALPEETQYF
TRBJ1-2 | few | TRBV2 | - | TGTGCCAGCAGTGAGAGGAACTACTATGGCTACACCTTC | CASSERNYYGYTF
TRBJ2-3 | - | TRBV18 | - | TGTGCCAGCTCTCTGAAACAGAGCACAGATACGCAGTATTTT | CASSLKQSTDTQYF
TRBJ2-3 | many | TRBV12-3/TRBV12-4 | - | TGTGCCAGCAGTTTTCTGGGGAGGAAACGCACAGATACGCAGTATTTT | CASSFLGRKRTDTQYF
TRBJ2-1 | few | TRBV7-3 | TRBD2 | TGTGCCAGCCGACTAGCGGGAGGGTCGAATGAGCAGTTCTTC | CASRLAGGSNEQFF
TRBJ2-1 | - | TRBV5-1 | TRBD2 | TGCGCCAGCAGCCCCTGGGGTAGCGGGAGCTCCTACAATGAGCAGTTCTTC | CASSPWGSGSSYNEQFF
TRBJ2-7 | many | TRBV29-1 | - | TGCAGCGTTTCAGGGAAACTCGGCTCCTACGAGCAGTACTTC | CSVSGKLGSYEQYF
TRBJ1-6 | - | TRBV29-1 | TRBD1 | TGCAGCGTTTCCGGGACAGGGGACTCACCCCTCCACTTT | CSVSGTGDSPLHF
TRBJ2-7 | - | TRBV9 | TRBD2 | TGTGCCAGCAGCTCAGACGTGGGACTAACACCCTACGAGCAGTACTTC | CASSSDVGLTPYEQYF
TRBJ1-2 | - | TRBV4-2 | - | TGTGCCAGCAGCCAAGATTGGGGGGGGGTGAGGTATGGCTACACCTTC | CASSQDWGGVRYGYTF
TRBJ2-5 | - | TRBV30 | - | TGTGCCTGGGGAAGACAGCTACAAGAGACCCAGTACTTC | CAWGRQLQETQYF
TRBJ2-7 | - | TRBV24-1 | TRBD1 | TGTGCCACCAGTGACCGGACAGGGGGCCGCAACGAGCAGTACTTC | CATSDRTGGRNEQYF
TRBJ2-7 | many | TRBV6-9 | - | TGTGCCAGCAGTTATAAGGTCACTCCACCCACCTACGAGCAGTACTTC | CASSYKVTPPTYEQYF
TRBJ2-1 | - | TRBV10-3 | TRBD2 | TGTGCCATCAGTGATGTATTAGCGGGTCCCTACAATGAGCAGTTCTTC | CAISDVLAGPYNEQFF
TRBJ1-1 | few | TRBV9 | - | TGTGCCAGCAGCGGGATCGGGAACACTGAAGCTTTCTTT | CASSGIGNTEAFF